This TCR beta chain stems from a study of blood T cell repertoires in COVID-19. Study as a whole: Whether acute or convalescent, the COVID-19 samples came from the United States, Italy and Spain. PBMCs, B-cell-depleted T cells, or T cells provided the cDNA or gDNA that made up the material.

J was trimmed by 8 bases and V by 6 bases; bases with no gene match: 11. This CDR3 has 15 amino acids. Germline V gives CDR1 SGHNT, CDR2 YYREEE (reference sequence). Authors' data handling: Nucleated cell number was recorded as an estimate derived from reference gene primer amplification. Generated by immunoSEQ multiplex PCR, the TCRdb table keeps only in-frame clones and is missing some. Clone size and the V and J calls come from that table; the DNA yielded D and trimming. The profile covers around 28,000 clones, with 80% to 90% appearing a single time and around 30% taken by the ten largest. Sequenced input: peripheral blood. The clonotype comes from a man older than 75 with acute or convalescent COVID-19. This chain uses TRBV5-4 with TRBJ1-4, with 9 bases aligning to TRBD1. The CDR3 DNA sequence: TGTGCCAGCACCCGGAGGGGGACAGGGTTCGAAAAACTGTTTTTT. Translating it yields CASTRRGTGFEKLFF. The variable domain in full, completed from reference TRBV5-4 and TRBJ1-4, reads ETGVTQSPTHLIKTRGQQVTLRCSSQSGHNTVSWYQQALGQGPQFIFQYYREEENGRGNFPPRFSGLQFPNYSSELNVNALELDDSALYLCASTRRGTGFEKLFFGSGTQLSVL.